Described below is a single T cell receptor (beta chain) sequence and its context. This sample was included in a study of long-term antiretroviral therapy in people with HIV. The CDR3 length is 17 residues. V was trimmed by 3 bases and J by 2 bases, leaving 18 bases between them. The germline V gene encodes CDR1 MRHNA and CDR2 SNTAGT. They ran version v3.0 of the immunoSEQ assay at survey level. Clones were sequenced by immunoSEQ multiplex PCR, and TCRdb holds only the in-frame ones, with some missing. The profile shows some 26,000 clones, around four fifths of them singletons. The chain recombines TRBV6-4 with TRBJ2-3; possibly TRBD1 or TRBD2 for D (5 bases each). This receptor was identified in a woman in her forties with HIV. The sample consisted of unsorted PBMCs, taken 1.1 years before starting antiretroviral therapy. The CDR3 sequence is CASSEEPGRLPTDTQYF. CDR3 coding DNA: TGTGCCAGCAGTGAAGAACCGGGGCGATTACCCACAGATACGCAGTATTTT.